The next 12 T cell receptor beta chains were all read from a single sample in a study of early T cells in non-severe SARS-CoV-2 infection (dated by TCRdb to the early 2020s). Library method: 5' RACE. TCRdb records NextSeq 500 as the sequencer. TCRdb ran its own pipeline on the public reads, namely fastp trimming at Q25 and MiXCR clone calling, and kept in-frame beta chains. Merged by CDR3 protein, the rows form single entries marked with the most common genes and DNA. This sample lists fewer than 60,000 distinct CDR3 sequences; about 12% were detected once. The ten largest make up 9.1% of the sample. Sequencing was performed on whole blood. The source of these receptors is an adult who was a healthcare worker with PCR-confirmed SARS-CoV-2 infection or an uninfected control (not recorded which).

This clonotype was seen a handful of times. V and J are TRBV20-1 and TRBJ2-3; D perhaps matches TRBD2 (6 bases). In germline, CDR1 is DFQATT, CDR2 SNEGSKA (reference sequence). This CDR3 is 15 amino acids long. The germline V and J ends were trimmed by 5 bases and 2 bases, with 17 bases remaining between them. The CDR3 DNA is TGCAGTGCTGAACGACTAACGGGAGTCACAGATACGCAGTATTTT. Translated, it gives CSAERLTGVTDTQYF.

The CDR3 here is CASSQGTSGTRETQYF. The CDR3 DNA is TGCGCCAGCAGCCAAGGGACTAGCGGGACTCGGGAGACCCAGTACTTC. The chain employs TRBV4-3 and TRBJ2-5, with 12 nucleotides matching TRBD2. This CDR3 spans 16 amino acids. Germline V gives CDR1 LGHNA, CDR2 YSLEER. The V segment lost 1 base and the J segment 5 bases; nucleotides outside the gene matches: 5.

The J gene is TRBJ2-2, the V gene TRBV6-6; D is tentatively TRBD1 or TRBD2 (5 bases each). V was trimmed by 8 bases and J by 3 bases, leaving 13 bases between them. The CDR3 has 14 amino acids. Germline V CDR1 and CDR2: MNHNY, SVGAGI (reference sequence). The CDR3 here is CASHTGAYTGELFF. CDR3 nucleotides: TGTGCCAGCCATACCGGGGCGTACACCGGGGAGCTGTTTTTT.

The CDR3 sequence is CASSLPDAGSYNEQFF. The DNA for the CDR3 is TGTGCCAGCAGCTTGCCAGACGCGGGGTCCTACAATGAGCAGTTCTTC. The rearrangement joins TRBV5-5 to TRBJ2-1; the D gene is possibly TRBD2 (6 bases). CDR1 and CDR2 (germline): SGHKS, YYEKEE (reference sequence). This CDR3 has 16 residues. The V and J ends lost 1 base and 1 base respectively, with 12 bases between them.

This clonotype has ten or more counts. V is TRBV20-1 and J is TRBJ1-1, with D possibly matching TRBD1 (5 bases). The V end was cut by 2 bases, the J end by 1 base, with 5 bases between. CDR3 length: 12 amino acids. Germline assignment: CDR1 DFQATT and CDR2 SNEGSKA (reference sequence). Here the CDR3 DNA reads TGCAGTGCTAGACAGGGGAACACTGAAGCTTTCTTT. Amino acids: CSARQGNTEAFF.

The chain links TRBV7-8 to TRBJ2-2, with TRBD2 identical over 9 bases. Losses at the gene ends were 5 bases for V and 5 bases for J; bases not matched to a gene: 6. The germline gives CDR1 SGHVS, CDR2 FQNEAQ. This CDR3 has 15 residues. The CDR3 is CASSLQAGGTGELFF. Written as DNA, the CDR3 is TGTGCCAGCAGCCTACAAGCGGGGGGAACCGGGGAGCTGTTTTTT.

This clonotype appeared a few times. This chain uses TRBV27 with TRBJ2-7, with no clear D. The CDR3 runs to 14 residues. Trimming left V 2 bases short and J 3 bases short, with 11 bases between. Germline-derived CDR1 and CDR2 are MNHEY and SMNVEV (reference sequence). CDR3 in amino acids: CASSLGGLLYEQYF. The CDR3 nucleotides are TGTGCCAGCAGTTTAGGTGGCCTTCTCTACGAGCAGTACTTC.

The chain is built from TRBV7-9 and TRBJ2-7; D not certain. V lost 5 bases and J lost 4, with 9 bases in between. Germline V gene lookup returns CDR1 SEHNR and CDR2 FQNEAQ (reference sequence). There are 12 residues in the CDR3. The CDR3 DNA reads TGTGCCAGCAGCCCGGACCATTACGAGCAGTACTTC. It is translated as CASSPDHYEQYF.

V gene TRBV19 combines with J gene TRBJ2-3; 11 bases map to TRBD2. The germline gives CDR1 LNHDA, CDR2 SQIVND (reference sequence). This CDR3 has 18 residues. The ends lost 6 bases at V and 3 bases at J; junction bases unmatched: 14. The CDR3 loop reads CASSSARLAGRTTDTQYF. Here the CDR3 DNA reads TGTGCCAGTAGCTCGGCGAGACTAGCGGGACGTACAACAGATACGCAGTATTTT.

The chain recombines TRBV18 with TRBJ2-7, with TRBD1 matching over 7 bases. There are 11 residues in the CDR3. Germline values: CDR1 KGHSH, CDR2 LQKENI. Unmatched junction bases numbered 3, after V lost 6 bases and J lost 7 bases. CDR3 nucleotide sequence: TGTGCCAGCTCCCAGACAGGGGAGCAGTACTTC. It is translated as CASSQTGEQYF.

This clonotype has a count of ten or more. V gene TRBV7-9 combines with J gene TRBJ1-2; D might be TRBD1 (6 bases). V was shortened by 7 bases and J by 8 bases, with 23 bases between the two germline ends. CDR1 SEHNR and CDR2 FQNEAQ come from the germline V gene (reference sequence). The CDR3 extends over 15 amino acids. In nucleotides, the CDR3 is TGTGCCAGCATCCCCGGGGGGGCTCCGCTGGCAGGCTACACCTTC. This encodes CASIPGGAPLAGYTF.

This clonotype was seen ten or more times. The rearrangement joins TRBV5-1 to TRBJ2-2; no clear D. The CDR3 runs 11 residues. CDR1 is SGHRS and CDR2 is YFSETQ in the germline V gene. The V gene lost 7 bases and the J gene lost 6 bases, with 7 bases spanning the gap. CDR3 coding DNA: TGCGCCAGCTCCTTCTCCGGGGAGCTGTTTTTT. Protein product: CASSFSGELFF. Together with reference TRBV5-1 and TRBJ2-2, the CDR3 gives the full variable domain: KAGVTQTPRYLIKTRGQQVTLSCSPISGHRSVSWYQQTPGQGLQFLFEYFSETQRNKGNFPGRFSGRQFSNSRSEMNVSTLELGDSALYLCASSFSGELFFGEGSRLTVL.